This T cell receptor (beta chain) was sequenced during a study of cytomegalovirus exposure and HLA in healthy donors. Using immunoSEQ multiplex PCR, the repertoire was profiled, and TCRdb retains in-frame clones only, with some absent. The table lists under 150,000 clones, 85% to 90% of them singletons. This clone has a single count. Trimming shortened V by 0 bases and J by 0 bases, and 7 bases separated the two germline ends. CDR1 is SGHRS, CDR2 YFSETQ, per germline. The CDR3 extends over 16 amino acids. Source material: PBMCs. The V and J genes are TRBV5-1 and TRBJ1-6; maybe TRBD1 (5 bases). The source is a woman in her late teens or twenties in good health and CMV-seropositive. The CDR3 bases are TGCGCCAGCAGCTTGGGGGGCAGCTCCTATAATTCACCCCTCCACTTT. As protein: CASSLGGSSYNSPLHF.